One sample yielded the 29 T cell receptor beta chains listed below, sequenced in a study of T-cell reconstitution after alpha-beta-depleted transplantation in children. Researchers prepared the TCRbeta library using unique molecular identifiers, the study reports. TCRdb recomputed calls from the PCR reads with MiXCR, one row per CDR3 protein. The sample lists hundreds of thousands of distinct CDR3 sequences; around 13% were seen once. The sequences come from PBMCs, mostly from graft donor cells, collected 360 days after TCRalphabeta/CD19-depleted stem cell transplant. The receptors were sampled from a male patient younger than 18 who had a stem cell transplant for acute myeloid leukemia, so the T cells may come from the graft donor.

This chain connects TRBV12-3 or TRBV12-4 to TRBJ1-1, with D perhaps matching TRBD1 (5 bases). This CDR3 is built from 15 residues. The V gene lost 6 bases and the J gene lost 0 bases, with 14 bases spanning the gap. CDR3 DNA: TGTGCCAGCAGGTCGGGACTCAAGCTGAACACTGAAGCTTTCTTT. Encoded protein: CASRSGLKLNTEAFF.

The chain couples TRBV19 to TRBJ2-7; 10 nucleotides agree with TRBD2. Trimming cost V 3 bases and J 5 bases; bases outside gene matches: 7. The germline CDR1 and CDR2 sequences are LNHDA and SQIVND (reference sequence). This CDR3 is built from 15 residues. The CDR3 loop is CASSILAGDTDEQYF. The CDR3 bases are TGTGCCAGTAGTATCCTAGCGGGAGATACCGACGAGCAGTACTTC. Full variable domain (missing parts from reference TRBV19 and TRBJ2-7): DGGITQSPKYLFRKEGQNVTLSCEQNLNHDAMYWYRQDPGQGLRLIYYSQIVNDFQKGDIAEGYSVSREKKESFPLTVTSAQKNPTAFYLCASSILAGDTDEQYFGPGTRLTVT.

The rearrangement joins TRBV4-3 to TRBJ2-2; 7 nucleotides line up with TRBD2. Germline V gene data show CDR1 as LGHNA and CDR2 as YSLEER. The trim removed 1 base at V and 7 bases at J, leaving 9 bases unmatched. The CDR3 contains 16 residues. CDR3 protein: CASSQVTPGGNGELFF. CDR3 DNA: TGCGCCAGCAGCCAAGTCACCCCGGGAGGAAACGGGGAGCTGTTTTTT.

The table lists this clonotype with many counts. The chain recombines TRBV4-2 with TRBJ2-7, with 8 bases identical to TRBD2. Trimming cost V 5 bases and J 5 bases; bases outside gene matches: 8. The CDR3 loop spans 14 amino acids. Germline V gives CDR1 LGHNA, CDR2 YNFKEQ. The CDR3 DNA is TGTGCCAGCAGCAACGCAGCGGGAGTCAACGAGCAGTACTTC. The encoded protein is CASSNAAGVNEQYF.

J is TRBJ2-7 and V is TRBV5-1, with D maybe TRBD2 (5 bases). Deletions cut 7 bases from V and 7 bases from J, with 18 bases between. Germline loops: CDR1 SGHRS, CDR2 YFSETQ. CDR3 size: 13 residues. The CDR3 DNA is TGCGCCAGCCGGGGAGTGTCCACGGGGGAGCAGTACTTC. Its protein is CASRGVSTGEQYF. Full variable domain (remainder filled in from reference TRBV5-1 and TRBJ2-7): KAGVTQTPRYLIKTRGQQVTLSCSPISGHRSVSWYQQTPGQGLQFLFEYFSETQRNKGNFPGRFSGRQFSNSRSEMNVSTLELGDSALYLCASRGVSTGEQYFGPGTRLTVT.

This clonotype came up many times. This sequence joins TRBV5-1 and TRBJ2-2; 13 bases agree with TRBD2. Trimming at V came to 2 bases and at J to 4 bases, leaving 5 bases not matched to a gene. This CDR3 comprises 17 residues. CDR1 is SGHRS, CDR2 YFSETQ, per germline. CDR3 sequence: CASSLRLAGGFTGELFF. In DNA form, the CDR3 reads TGCGCCAGCAGCTTAAGACTAGCGGGAGGATTCACCGGGGAGCTGTTTTTT.

This chain links TRBV10-3 with TRBJ1-5; unclear D gene. Germline V gene sequence: CDR1 ENHRY, CDR2 SYGVKD. The CDR3 is 14 residues long. With 4 bases removed from V and 0 bases from J, the gap between germline ends came to 7 bases. The DNA of the CDR3 is TGTGCCATCAGTGGATCCCTTAGCAATCAGCCCCAGCATTTT. It codes for CAISGSLSNQPQHF.

This sequence joins TRBV14 and TRBJ2-7; D gene unclear. The CDR3 is made up of 13 amino acids. Trimming shortened V by 6 bases and J by 3 bases, and 12 bases separated the two germline ends. CDR1 and CDR2 (germline): SGHDN, FVKESK. The DNA of the CDR3 is TGTGCCAGCAGTCCTACCTTCCTCTACGAGCAGTACTTC. Its protein product is CASSPTFLYEQYF.

This clonotype was detected ten times or more. V is TRBV29-1 and J is TRBJ2-7; D assignment may be TRBD1 or TRBD2 (6 bases each). V lost 4 bases to trimming and J lost 3 bases, with 13 bases between them. CDR1 SQVTM and CDR2 ANQGSEA come from the germline V gene. CDR3 size: 13 residues. CDR3 amino acids: CSVVSGGVYEQYF. In nucleotides, the CDR3 is TGCAGCGTTGTTTCCGGGGGCGTCTACGAGCAGTACTTC.

The table lists this clonotype with many counts. The chain has TRBV9 and TRBJ2-2, with D possibly being TRBD2 (6 bases). V shed 0 bases and J shed 0 bases, with 12 bases lying between them. CDR1 and CDR2 (germline): SGDLS, YYNGEE. The length of the CDR3 is 17 residues. DNA for the CDR3: TGTGCCAGCAGCGTAGATCGGCGGGGCGCGAACACCGGGGAGCTGTTTTTT. This encodes CASSVDRRGANTGELFF.

V usage is TRBV7-6 and J usage is TRBJ2-3; no reliable D call. Germline-derived CDR1 and CDR2 are SGHVS and FNYEAQ. The V end lost 1 base, the J end lost 2 bases, and 7 bases lay between the germline ends. The CDR3 extends over 14 amino acids. In DNA form, the CDR3 reads TGTGCCAGCAGCTTAGTCCATCCCACAGATACGCAGTATTTT. Residues: CASSLVHPTDTQYF.

This clonotype was seen a handful of times. The gene calls are TRBV12-3 or TRBV12-4 and TRBJ2-5; 8 bases line up with TRBD1. The trim removed 6 bases at V and 4 bases at J, leaving 7 bases unmatched. The CDR3 is 14 residues long. DNA of the CDR3: TGTGCCAGCAGAGTCCTACAGGGGGGAGAGACCCAGTACTTC. Translating gives CASRVLQGGETQYF.

This clonotype was seen more than once but under ten times. V is TRBV29-1 and J is TRBJ1-2; D ambiguous. The germline V gene has CDR1 SQVTM and CDR2 ANQGSEA. The CDR3 consists of 12 residues. Trimming removed 4 bases from V and 1 base from J, with 7 bases in between. The CDR3 DNA sequence: TGCAGCGTTGCACACAGTAACTATGGCTACACCTTC. Its translation: CSVAHSNYGYTF.

This clonotype turned up a few times. The V gene is TRBV25-1, the J gene TRBJ2-1; D perhaps matches TRBD2 (5 bases). V lost 3 bases and J lost 0, with 12 bases in between. Germline CDR1 reads MGHDK; CDR2 reads SYGVNS. The CDR3 is made up of 16 amino acids. CDR3 coding DNA: TGTGCCAGCAGTGATTCCCTAGCTGCCTCCTACAATGAGCAGTTCTTC. It codes for CASSDSLAASYNEQFF.

V gene TRBV28 combines with J gene TRBJ2-5; TRBD1 is a possible D gene (6 bases). Trimming cost V 5 bases and J 5 bases, with 18 bases left between them. The CDR3 extends over 15 amino acids. Germline loops: CDR1 MDHEN, CDR2 SYDVKM. Here the CDR3 DNA reads TGTGCCAGCAGTATCGAACAGGGTTCGTGGGAGACCCAGTACTTC. Amino acids: CASSIEQGSWETQYF.

The chain uses TRBV5-5 and TRBJ2-5, with 10 bases fitting TRBD1. The V segment lost 3 bases and the J segment 5 bases; nucleotides outside the gene matches: 7. Germline CDR1 SGHKS, CDR2 YYEKEE (reference sequence). The CDR3 is 15 residues long. CDR3 region: CASSYRDRGDETQYF. The CDR3 region has the DNA TGTGCCAGCAGCTACCGGGACAGGGGCGATGAGACCCAGTACTTC.

The rearrangement uses TRBV7-6 and TRBJ1-2; 7 bases are shared with TRBD1. The germline gives CDR1 SGHVS, CDR2 FNYEAQ. CDR3 size: 12 residues. Trimming removed 4 bases from V and 7 bases from J; junction bases left unmatched: 3. The chain's CDR3 is CASSSTGAGYTF. The CDR3 DNA follows: TGTGCCAGCAGCTCCACAGGGGCTGGCTACACCTTC.

In its sample, this clonotype was seen a few times. V is TRBV20-1 and J is TRBJ2-6; D may correspond to TRBD1 or TRBD2 (5 bases each). CDR1 is DFQATT and CDR2 is SNEGSKA in the germline V gene (reference sequence). This CDR3 has 15 residues. V was pared by 5 bases and J by 3 bases, with 14 bases between. CDR3 sequence reads: CSALFLGVGANVLTF. The CDR3 DNA follows: TGCAGTGCTCTGTTTTTGGGGGTTGGGGCCAACGTCCTGACTTTC.

This clonotype was observed a few times. The rearrangement links TRBV18 to TRBJ2-5; 11 bases map to TRBD1. Germline-derived CDR1 and CDR2 are KGHSH and LQKENI. The CDR3 runs to 17 residues. The V segment lost 3 bases and the J segment 0 bases; nucleotides outside the gene matches: 6. CDR3 residues: CASSPLGQGAYQETQYF. CDR3 nucleotides: TGTGCCAGCTCACCCCTCGGACAGGGGGCGTACCAAGAGACCCAGTACTTC. The variable domain in full, with the rest retrieved from reference TRBV18 and TRBJ2-5, is NAGVMQNPRHLVRRRGQEARLRCSPMKGHSHVYWYRQLPEEGLKFMVYLQKENIIDESGMPKERFSAEFPKEGPSILRIQQVVRGDSAAYFCASSPLGQGAYQETQYFGPGTRLLVL.

A few counts support this clonotype. The chain joins TRBV7-8 to TRBJ2-5, with D unresolved. The ends were cut back, 5 bases at V and 5 bases at J, with 9 bases in the middle. The length of the CDR3 is 12 residues. The germline V gene has CDR1 SGHVS and CDR2 FQNEAQ. This chain's CDR3 is CASSRESETQYF. In DNA form, the CDR3 reads TGTGCCAGCAGCCGCGAGAGTGAGACCCAGTACTTC.

In nucleotides, the CDR3 is TGCAGTGCTAAAGGCCAGACTAGAGCCTACGAGCAGTACTTC. Translating it yields CSAKGQTRAYEQYF. The rearrangement uses TRBV20-1 and TRBJ2-7, with D possibly being TRBD2 (6 bases). The germline V gene has CDR1 DFQATT and CDR2 SNEGSKA (reference sequence). The CDR3 contains 14 residues. The V end lost 4 bases, the J end lost 2 bases, and 15 bases lay between the germline ends.

This clonotype has a handful of counts. The chain has TRBV28 and TRBJ2-7; 8 bases line up with TRBD2. The CDR3 consists of 15 residues. The germline gives CDR1 MDHEN, CDR2 SYDVKM. J gave up 0 bases and V 3 bases, and 4 bases lay outside the gene matches. CDR3 residues: CASSFPGLASYEQYF. DNA for the CDR3: TGTGCCAGCAGTTTTCCCGGACTAGCCTCCTACGAGCAGTACTTC.

The chain carries TRBV25-1 and TRBJ2-7, with TRBD2 identical over 11 bases. J gave up 6 bases and V 2 bases, and 9 bases lay outside the gene matches. The CDR3 totals 16 residues. CDR1 is MGHDK, CDR2 SYGVNS, per germline. The CDR3 loop is CASSEIKLAGVSEQYF. The CDR3 coding sequence is TGTGCCAGCAGTGAAATCAAACTAGCGGGAGTATCCGAGCAGTACTTC.

This clonotype was recorded a few times. This chain links TRBV7-6 with TRBJ2-6, with D possibly TRBD1 on 5 matching bases. Trimming removed 3 bases at V and 0 bases at J, with 9 bases between. The CDR3 loop spans 16 amino acids. Germline V gene lookup returns CDR1 SGHVS and CDR2 FNYEAQ. CDR3 sequence reads: CASSFGHLSGANVLTF. The CDR3 nucleotides are TGTGCCAGCAGCTTCGGACATCTCTCTGGGGCCAACGTCCTGACTTTC.

This clonotype appeared many times. CDR3 in amino acids: CASSQEVIFGSGTGFHEQYF. In nucleotides, the CDR3 is TGCGCCAGCAGCCAAGAGGTCATCTTTGGAAGCGGGACAGGGTTCCACGAGCAGTACTTC. The rearrangement joins TRBV4-3 to TRBJ2-7; 9 nucleotides line up with TRBD1. Germline-derived CDR1 and CDR2 are LGHNA and YSLEER. V dropped 0 bases and J dropped 5; count of bases not matched to a gene: 20. The CDR3 runs to 20 residues.

V and J are TRBV14 and TRBJ2-7; D might be TRBD1 (6 bases). CDR3 length equals 14 residues. Germline V gives CDR1 SGHDN, CDR2 FVKESK. V lost 6 bases and J 0 bases, leaving 12 bases between the germline ends. The chain's CDR3 is CASRLRDTSYEQYF. CDR3 sequence (DNA): TGTGCCAGCAGACTCCGGGACACCTCCTACGAGCAGTACTTC.

Notes on this clonotype: Relative to the germline gene, one junction end is altered; a read error may explain this. V and J are TRBV4-2 and TRBJ2-7, with D hard to call. The CDR3 length is 10 residues. The V gene's germline CDR1 is LGHNA and CDR2 YNFKEQ. The CDR3 DNA reads as TGTGCCAGCAGCCCCGGGCCCAAGTGCTTC. Its translation is CASSPGPKCF.

The rearrangement links TRBV6-2 or TRBV6-3 to TRBJ2-2, with D perhaps given as TRBD1 or TRBD2 (5 bases each). The CDR3 totals 16 residues. The germline V gene has CDR1 MNHEY and CDR2 SVGEGT. V was clipped by 7 bases and J by 5 bases, with 20 bases between them. The CDR3 bases are TGTGCCAGCATCAGACGCCGGGACCTTGGGACCGGGGAGCTGTTTTTT. Its translation: CASIRRRDLGTGELFF.

This rearrangement joins TRBV5-5 to TRBJ1-4; D gene unclear. There are 15 residues in the CDR3. Trimming pared 3 bases from V and 4 bases from J, leaving 13 bases between. The germline CDR1 and CDR2 sequences are SGHKS and YYEKEE (reference sequence). CDR3 DNA sequence: TGTGCCAGCAGCTCCCACCACAGTGTTAATGAAAAACTGTTTTTT. The encoded protein is CASSSHHSVNEKLFF.